Listed below are T cell receptor beta chains from one sample, sequenced in a study of blood T cell repertoires in COVID-19. Assay: immunoSEQ multiplex PCR; the TCRdb copy retains only in-frame clones and omits some. This sample carries 50,000 to 70,000 clones, about four fifths of them seen once, and the ten largest clones take roughly a tenth. Sample: peripheral blood. The receptor set was obtained from an elderly man with COVID-19, enrolled during active disease. Each CDR3 is given with its conserved first and last residue. A D gene is named only where the DNA matches it firmly. Not every row has a clone size; where given, it reads once, few, many or a size class.

j_call clone_size v_call d_call cdr3_nt cdr3_aa
TRBJ1-2 NA TRBV4-1 TRBD1 TGCGCCAGCAGCGCACGGGACAGGGGGGATACTGGCTACACCTTC CASSARDRGDTGYTF
TRBJ1-1 NA TRBV10-3 NA TGTGCCATCAGTGAGTCCGGAGAATCGGTCTTT CAISESGESVF
TRBJ1-1 NA TRBV18 TRBD1 TGTGCCAGCTCACCACCGGCTCGACAGGGCGGAACTGAAGCTTTCTTT CASSPPARQGGTEAFF
TRBJ1-2 NA TRBV19 TRBD1 TGTGCCAGTAGTATCGGGACAGGGGGCGTGAACTATGGCTACACCTTC CASSIGTGGVNYGYTF
TRBJ1-1 NA TRBV27 TRBD1 TGTGCCAGCAGTATACGGGACAGCCGGAGGGGCACTGAAGCTTTCTTT CASSIRDSRRGTEAFF
TRBJ1-1 NA TRBV28 NA TGTGCCAGCAGAGGACCGGGACACTCCACTGAAGCTTTCTTT CASRGPGHSTEAFF
TRBJ1-1 NA TRBV12-3/TRBV12-4 NA TGTGCCAGCAGGCAGGGGAACACTGAAGCTTTCTTT CASRQGNTEAFF
TRBJ1-1 NA TRBV19 NA TGTGCCAGTAAAGGAGGTCCCGGCACTGAAGCTTTCTTT CASKGGPGTEAFF
TRBJ2-7 once TRBV7-2 TRBD1 TGTGCCAGCAGCCCAACGGGGACAGGCAGCTCCTACGAGCAGTACTTC CASSPTGTGSSYEQYF
TRBJ1-1 NA TRBV7-9 NA TGTGCCAGCCTCGCGGGGGGACTCACTGAAGCTTTCTTT CASLAGGLTEAFF
TRBJ1-1 NA TRBV30 NA TGTGCCTGGAGTCTATCGATTGAAGCTTTCTTT CAWSLSIEAFF
TRBJ2-1 NA TRBV4-3 TRBD1 TGCGCCAGCAGCCAGGACAGGGGGTACAATGAGCAGTTCTTC CASSQDRGYNEQFF
TRBJ1-6 NA TRBV27 TRBD1 TGTGCCAGCAGTACCCACAGGGGCTCCTATAATTCACCCCTCCACTTT CASSTHRGSYNSPLHF
TRBJ1-1 NA TRBV18 TRBD1 TGTGCCAGCTCACCCAAGCTGACAGGGGGCGTGGAGAACACTGAAGCTTTCTTT CASSPKLTGGVENTEAFF
TRBJ1-2 NA TRBV5-8 TRBD1 TGTGCCAGCAGCCGGGACAGGGAAACCCCTAACTATGGCTACACCTTC CASSRDRETPNYGYTF
TRBJ1-1 NA TRBV7-2 NA TGTGCCAGCAGCTGGGACAAGTGGGGAATGGCTTTCTTT CASSWDKWGMAFF
TRBJ2-5 NA TRBV4-3 NA TGCGCCAGCAGCCGCCAAGGGGAACCCCAAGAGACCCAGTACTTC CASSRQGEPQETQYF
TRBJ2-3 NA TRBV9 TRBD2 TGTGCCAGCAGCGCTACTTTAGCGGGAGGCACAGATACGCAGTATTTT CASSATLAGGTDTQYF
TRBJ1-1 NA TRBV7-2 NA TGTGCCAGCAGCTTCACATCAGGGGACACTGAAGCTTTCTTT CASSFTSGDTEAFF
TRBJ2-3 NA TRBV4-1 TRBD2 TGCGCCAGCAGCCTCCTCATCCTAGCGGGGACAGCAGATACGCAGTATTTT CASSLLILAGTADTQYF
TRBJ2-1 NA TRBV7-2 TRBD2 TGTGCCAGCAGCCCAGCTAGCGGGAATAATAATGAGCAGTTCTTC CASSPASGNNNEQFF
TRBJ1-6 NA TRBV30 NA TGTGCCTGGAGGGGAGGGTCGGTTAGTACCTATAATTCACCCCTCCACTTT CAWRGGSVSTYNSPLHF
TRBJ2-6 NA TRBV19 NA TGTGCCAGTAGTACCCTAGGAGCAGTCAGCTCTGGGGCCAACGTCCTGACTTTC CASSTLGAVSSGANVLTF
TRBJ1-2 NA TRBV10-3 NA TGTGCCATCAGTGAGTCTGGTGAGGGCTATGGCTACACCTTC CAISESGEGYGYTF
TRBJ2-6 once TRBV10-1 NA TGCGCCAGCAGTGAAACACAACACACGTTATCCAGTCTTTCTGGGGCCAACGTCCTGACTTTC CASSETQHTLSSLSGANVLTF
TRBJ2-1 once TRBV5-1 TRBD2 TGCGCCAGCAGCCCGGAGGGACTAGCGGGTCGGGACGAGCAGTTCTTC CASSPEGLAGRDEQFF
TRBJ1-2 NA TRBV19 NA TGTGCCAGTAGTCCCGGAGGAGGGAACTATGGCTACACCTTC CASSPGGGNYGYTF
TRBJ1-5 NA TRBV7-2 NA TGTGCCAGCAGCTTCTCCAATCAGCCCCAGCATTTT CASSFSNQPQHF
TRBJ1-3 NA TRBV3-1/TRBV3-2 TRBD1 TGTGCCAGCAGCCCCGACAGGGGGTCCGGAAACACCATATATTTT CASSPDRGSGNTIYF
TRBJ1-2 NA TRBV28 NA TGTGCCAGCAGCCCCCCCTCACAAAACTATGGCTACACCTTC CASSPPSQNYGYTF
TRBJ1-1 NA TRBV27 NA TGTGCCAGCAGTTTAAGGGGTTTGAACACTGAAGCTTTCTTT CASSLRGLNTEAFF
TRBJ2-1 NA TRBV5-6 NA TGTGCCAGCAGCCCCGACTCGGTGCAGGGTAGGTTCTTC CASSPDSVQGRFF
TRBJ1-2 NA TRBV10-3 TRBD1 TGTGCCATCAGTGAGGGGACAGGGACCTCTCCTAACTATGGCTACACCTTC CAISEGTGTSPNYGYTF
TRBJ2-7 NA TRBV28 TRBD1 TGTGCCAGCAGCCCGGGACAGCATCAGGAGCCGTACTTC CASSPGQHQEPYF
TRBJ1-5 NA TRBV30 NA TGTGCCTGGAGTGTTAAGGGGGGGCGCGGGATCCATCAGCCCCAGCATTTT CAWSVKGGRGIHQPQHF
TRBJ1-2 NA TRBV9 NA TGTGCCAGCAGCGTAGTAGGAGGGACGGGCTATGGCTACACCTTC CASSVVGGTGYGYTF
TRBJ2-7 NA TRBV19 NA TGTGCCAGTAGTAGCTTCGGCAGGGGAGTTGAAGGGTCCTACGAGCAGTACTTC CASSSFGRGVEGSYEQYF
TRBJ1-2 once TRBV30 TRBD1 TGTGCCTGGAGCGTTGGGGGGACAGGAGACCTCTATGGCTACACCTTC CAWSVGGTGDLYGYTF
TRBJ1-1 NA TRBV5-1 TRBD1 TGCGCCAGCAGCCCCCGGACAGGCCCGAACACTGAAGCTTTCTTT CASSPRTGPNTEAFF
TRBJ2-5 NA TRBV5-1 NA TGCGCCAGCAGCTTAGGGGACGGGGGCCAAGAGACCCAGTACTTC CASSLGDGGQETQYF
TRBJ1-5 NA TRBV27 TRBD1 TGTGCCAGCTCCCCCAGGGGGCCCCGAGGGAATCAGCCCCAGCATTTT CASSPRGPRGNQPQHF
TRBJ2-1 NA TRBV7-9 TRBD1 TGTGCCAGCAGCTTATCACTACCCGGGACAGGGTGGAATGAGCAGTTCTTC CASSLSLPGTGWNEQFF
TRBJ1-5 NA TRBV6-2/TRBV6-3 TRBD1 TGTGCCAGCAGTTTTTTTCCGTACAGGGGAAGGCGCAATCAGCCCCAGCATTTT CASSFFPYRGRRNQPQHF
TRBJ1-2 NA TRBV5-8 TRBD1 TGTGCCAGCGGGGGACCGGGACAGGGATCTTATGGCTACACCTTC CASGGPGQGSYGYTF
TRBJ2-3 NA TRBV19 TRBD2 TGTGCCAGTAGTATAGCCCTAGCGGAGCAGTATTTT CASSIALAEQYF
TRBJ1-3 NA TRBV6-6 NA TGTGCCAGCAGTTACGGGCCGGAGGCGAGCGGAAACACCATATATTTT CASSYGPEASGNTIYF
TRBJ1-5 NA TRBV19 NA TGTGCCAGTCGGTCCCGGGGGGAGGGCAATCAGCCCCAGCATTTT CASRSRGEGNQPQHF